The rows below give T cell receptor beta chains drawn from one sample of a study of blood T cell repertoires in COVID-19. Here immunoSEQ multiplex PCR was the method, and the copy in TCRdb shows in-frame clones only, minus some. The table shows roughly 300,000 clones, with approximately 85% occurring only once. The specimen was peripheral blood. These receptors were taken from a man between 18 and 35 years old with active or convalescent COVID-19. CDR3s include the opening cysteine and the closing phenylalanine or tryptophan. Each record gives: CDR3 protein, V gene, J gene.

CASSQSATGGSTDTQYF	TRBV4-3	TRBJ2-3
CASSLVTGYEQYF	TRBV5-1	TRBJ2-7
CASQGVQGVTEAFF	TRBV6-5	TRBJ1-1
CASSKRERLNYGYTF	TRBV7-8	TRBJ1-2
CASSFSGGKNNEQFF	TRBV11-2	TRBJ2-1
CASSQLAGLQETQYF	TRBV3-1/TRBV3-2	TRBJ2-5
CSVEVGGLGTTELNTGELFF	TRBV29-1	TRBJ2-2
CSVEAYRNTIYF	TRBV29-1	TRBJ1-3
CASSSSGSGGARGETQYF	TRBV7-6	TRBJ2-5
CASSEIQGLDYGYTF	TRBV2	TRBJ1-2
CASSIDAAGANVLTF	TRBV19	TRBJ2-6
CASSILGYGYTF	TRBV5-6	TRBJ1-2